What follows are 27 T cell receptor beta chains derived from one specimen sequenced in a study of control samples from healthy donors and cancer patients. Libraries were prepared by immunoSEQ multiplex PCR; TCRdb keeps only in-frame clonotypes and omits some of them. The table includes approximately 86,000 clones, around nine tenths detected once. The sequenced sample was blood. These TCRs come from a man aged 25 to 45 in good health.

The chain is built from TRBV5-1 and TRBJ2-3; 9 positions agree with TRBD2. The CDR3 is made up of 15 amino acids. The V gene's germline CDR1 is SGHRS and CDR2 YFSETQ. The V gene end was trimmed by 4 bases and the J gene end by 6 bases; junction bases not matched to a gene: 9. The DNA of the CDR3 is TGCGCCAGCAGCACCGGACTAGCGCCCCGGGATACGCAGTATTTT. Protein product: CASSTGLAPRDTQYF.

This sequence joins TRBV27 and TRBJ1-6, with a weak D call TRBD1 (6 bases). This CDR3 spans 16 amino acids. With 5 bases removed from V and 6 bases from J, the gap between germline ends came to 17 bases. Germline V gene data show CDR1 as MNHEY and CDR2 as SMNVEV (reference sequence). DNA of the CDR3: TGTGCCAGCAGTCTACGGGGGGGCGTCAGTAATTCACCCCTCCACTTT. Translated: CASSLRGGVSNSPLHF.

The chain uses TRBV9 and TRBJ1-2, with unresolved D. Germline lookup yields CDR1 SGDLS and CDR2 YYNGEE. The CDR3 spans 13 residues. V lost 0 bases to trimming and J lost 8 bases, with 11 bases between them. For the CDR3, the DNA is TGTGCCAGCAGCGTAGTTCCGGAAGGGGGCTACACCTTC. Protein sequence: CASSVVPEGGYTF. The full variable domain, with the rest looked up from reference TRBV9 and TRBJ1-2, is DSGVTQTPKHLITATGQRVTLRCSPRSGDLSVYWYQQSLDQGLQFLIQYYNGEERAKGNILERFSAQQFPDLHSELNLSSLELGDSALYFCASSVVPEGGYTFGSGTRLTVV.

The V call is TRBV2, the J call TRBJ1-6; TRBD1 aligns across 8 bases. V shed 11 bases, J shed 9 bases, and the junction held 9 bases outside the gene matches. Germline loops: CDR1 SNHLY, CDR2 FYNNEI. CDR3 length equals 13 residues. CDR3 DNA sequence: TGTGCCGGTGTGGACAGGGACAGTTCACCCCTCCACTTT. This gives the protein CAGVDRDSSPLHF.

CDR3 in DNA: TGTGCCAGTAGTACAAAGCGGACCATCACAGATACGCAGTATTTT. This codes for CASSTKRTITDTQYF. V is TRBV19 and J is TRBJ2-3; D may be TRBD2 (5 bases). The V gene lost 4 bases and the J gene lost 2 bases, with 13 bases spanning the gap. The CDR3 runs to 15 residues. The germline CDR1 and CDR2 sequences are LNHDA and SQIVND (reference sequence). The whole variable domain, filled in from reference TRBV19 and TRBJ2-3, reads DGGITQSPKYLFRKEGQNVTLSCEQNLNHDAMYWYRQDPGQGLRLIYYSQIVNDFQKGDIAEGYSVSREKKESFPLTVTSAQKNPTAFYLCASSTKRTITDTQYFGPGTRLTVL.

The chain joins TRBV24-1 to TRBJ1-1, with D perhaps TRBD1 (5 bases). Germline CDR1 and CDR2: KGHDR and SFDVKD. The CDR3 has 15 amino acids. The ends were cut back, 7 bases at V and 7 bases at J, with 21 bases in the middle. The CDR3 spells CATRASLQGASEAFF. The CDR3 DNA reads TGTGCCACCAGAGCCTCGTTGCAGGGTGCAAGTGAAGCTTTCTTT.

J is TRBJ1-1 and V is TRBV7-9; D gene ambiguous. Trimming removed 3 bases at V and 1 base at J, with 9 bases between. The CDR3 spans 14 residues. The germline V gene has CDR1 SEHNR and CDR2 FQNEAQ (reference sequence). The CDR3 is CASSLLASNTEAFF. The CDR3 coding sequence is TGTGCCAGCAGCTTGCTCGCTTCGAACACTGAAGCTTTCTTT. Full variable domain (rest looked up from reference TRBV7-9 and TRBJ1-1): DTGVSQNPRHKITKRGQNVTFRCDPISEHNRLYWYRQTLGQGPEFLTYFQNEAQLEKSRLLSDRFSAERPKGSFSTLEIQRTEQGDSAMYLCASSLLASNTEAFFGQGTRLTVV.

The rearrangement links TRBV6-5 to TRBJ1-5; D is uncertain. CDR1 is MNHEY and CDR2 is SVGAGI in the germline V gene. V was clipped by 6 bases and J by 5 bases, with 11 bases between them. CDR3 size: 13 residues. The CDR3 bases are TGTGCCAGCAGGAGAGGAGTCCATCAGCCCCAGCATTTT. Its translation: CASRRGVHQPQHF.

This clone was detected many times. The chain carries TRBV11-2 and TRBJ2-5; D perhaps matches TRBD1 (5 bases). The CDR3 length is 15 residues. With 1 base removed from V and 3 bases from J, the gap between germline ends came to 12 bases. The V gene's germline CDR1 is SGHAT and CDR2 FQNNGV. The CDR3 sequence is CASSLVARAKETQYF. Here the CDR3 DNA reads TGTGCCAGCAGCTTAGTTGCCAGGGCGAAAGAGACCCAGTACTTC.

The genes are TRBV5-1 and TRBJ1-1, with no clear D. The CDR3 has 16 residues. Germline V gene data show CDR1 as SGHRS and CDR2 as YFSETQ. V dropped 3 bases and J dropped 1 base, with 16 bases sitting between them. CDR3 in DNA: TGCGCCAGCAGCTCGCCCTCCCCAACCTCGAACACTGAAGCTTTCTTT. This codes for CASSSPSPTSNTEAFF.

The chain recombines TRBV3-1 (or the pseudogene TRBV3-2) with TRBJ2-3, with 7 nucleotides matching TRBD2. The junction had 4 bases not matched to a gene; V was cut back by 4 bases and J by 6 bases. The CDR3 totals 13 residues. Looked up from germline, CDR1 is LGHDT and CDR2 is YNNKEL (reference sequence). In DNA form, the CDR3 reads TGTGCCAGCAGCCCCCCGGGGGGTGATACGCAGTATTTT. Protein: CASSPPGGDTQYF.

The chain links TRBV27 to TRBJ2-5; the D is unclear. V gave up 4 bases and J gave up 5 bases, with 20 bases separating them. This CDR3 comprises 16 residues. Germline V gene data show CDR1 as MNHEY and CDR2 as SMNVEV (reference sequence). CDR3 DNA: TGTGCCAGCAGTTCCGACCCCCCGGCATTAAGGGAGACCCAGTACTTC. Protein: CASSSDPPALRETQYF.

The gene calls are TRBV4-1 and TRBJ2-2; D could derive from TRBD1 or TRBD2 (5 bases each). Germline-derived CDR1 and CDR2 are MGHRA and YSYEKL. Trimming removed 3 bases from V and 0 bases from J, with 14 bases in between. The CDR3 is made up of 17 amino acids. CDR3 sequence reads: CASSQGRGPANTGELFF. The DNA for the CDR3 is TGCGCCAGCAGCCAGGGCCGGGGCCCCGCGAACACCGGGGAGCTGTTTTTT.

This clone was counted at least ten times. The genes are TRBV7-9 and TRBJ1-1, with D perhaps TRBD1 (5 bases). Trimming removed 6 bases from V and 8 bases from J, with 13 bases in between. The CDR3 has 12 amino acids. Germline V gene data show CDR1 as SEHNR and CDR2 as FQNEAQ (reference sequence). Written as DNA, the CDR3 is TGTGCCAGCAGATCACAGGCAAACGAAGCTTTCTTT. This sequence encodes CASRSQANEAFF.

The CDR3 sequence is CASSYSAGGGETQYF. Written as DNA, the CDR3 is TGTGCCAGCAGTTACTCCGCGGGAGGGGGAGAGACCCAGTACTTC. This sequence joins TRBV11-2 and TRBJ2-5, with 9 bases aligning to TRBD2. The CDR3 spans 15 residues. After removal of 6 bases from V and 4 bases from J, the junction contained 9 bases not matched to a gene. CDR1 and CDR2 from the germline V gene are SGHAT and FQNNGV.

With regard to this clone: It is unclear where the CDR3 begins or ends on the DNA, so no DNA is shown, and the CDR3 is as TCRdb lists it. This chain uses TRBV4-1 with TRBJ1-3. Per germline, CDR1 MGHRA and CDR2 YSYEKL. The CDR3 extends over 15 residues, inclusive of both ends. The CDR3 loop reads CASELRFGGGNTIYF.

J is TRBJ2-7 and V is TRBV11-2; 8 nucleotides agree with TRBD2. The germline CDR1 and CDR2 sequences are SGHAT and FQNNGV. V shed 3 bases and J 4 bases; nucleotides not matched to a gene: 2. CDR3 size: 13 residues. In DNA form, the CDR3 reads TGTGCCAGCAGCTTCGGGACTAGTTACGAGCAGTACGTC. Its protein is CASSFGTSYEQYV.

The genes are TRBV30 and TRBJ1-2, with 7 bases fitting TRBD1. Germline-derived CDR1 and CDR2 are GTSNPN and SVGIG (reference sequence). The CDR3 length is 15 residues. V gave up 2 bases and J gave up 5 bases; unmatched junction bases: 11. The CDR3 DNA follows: TGTGCCTGGAGTCGATCGACAGGGTTTGGGTATGGCTACACCTTC. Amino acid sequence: CAWSRSTGFGYGYTF.

The chain's CDR3 is CAWSAQAREAFF. CDR3 in DNA: TGTGCCTGGAGTGCCCAGGCTAGAGAAGCTTTCTTT. The V call is TRBV30, the J call TRBJ1-1, with D unclear. CDR1 and CDR2 (germline): GTSNPN, SVGIG (reference sequence). V lost 1 base and J 8 bases, leaving 11 bases between the germline ends. The length of the CDR3 is 12 residues.

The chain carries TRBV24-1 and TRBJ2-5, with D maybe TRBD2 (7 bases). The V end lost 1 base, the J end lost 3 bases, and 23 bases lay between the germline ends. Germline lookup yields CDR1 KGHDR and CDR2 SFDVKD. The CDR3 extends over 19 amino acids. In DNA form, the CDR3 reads TGTGCCACCAGTGATTTAAGGGGGACTACGGGAATGTGGGAAGAGACCCAGTACTTC. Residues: CATSDLRGTTGMWEETQYF.

The CDR3 nucleotides read TGTGCTAGTGGTTTGGAAGTCTCAGGGGCTTACGAGCAGTACTTC. Translation: CASGLEVSGAYEQYF. The chain couples TRBV12-5 to TRBJ2-7, with D maybe TRBD1 (6 bases). The V gene's germline CDR1 is LGHNT and CDR2 FRNRAP. The CDR3 runs to 15 residues. V lost 1 base, J lost 4 bases, and 14 bases lay in between. Complete variable domain (other parts from reference TRBV12-5 and TRBJ2-7): DARVTQTPRHKVTEMGQEVTMRCQPILGHNTVFWYRQTMMQGLELLAYFRNRAPLDDSGMPKDRFSAEMPDATLATLKIQPSEPRDSAVYFCASGLEVSGAYEQYFGPGTRLTVT.

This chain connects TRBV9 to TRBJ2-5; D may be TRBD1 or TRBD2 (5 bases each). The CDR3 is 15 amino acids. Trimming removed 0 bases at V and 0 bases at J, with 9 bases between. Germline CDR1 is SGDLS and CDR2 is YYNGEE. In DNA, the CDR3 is TGTGCCAGCAGCGTAGCAGGGACGTACCAAGAGACCCAGTACTTC. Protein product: CASSVAGTYQETQYF.

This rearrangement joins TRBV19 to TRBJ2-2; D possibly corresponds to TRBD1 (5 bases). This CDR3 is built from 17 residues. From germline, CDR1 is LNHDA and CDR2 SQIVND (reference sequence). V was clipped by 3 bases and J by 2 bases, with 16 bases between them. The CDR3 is CASSISPATVNTGELFF. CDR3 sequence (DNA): TGTGCCAGTAGTATCTCCCCCGCGACAGTTAACACCGGGGAGCTGTTTTTT.

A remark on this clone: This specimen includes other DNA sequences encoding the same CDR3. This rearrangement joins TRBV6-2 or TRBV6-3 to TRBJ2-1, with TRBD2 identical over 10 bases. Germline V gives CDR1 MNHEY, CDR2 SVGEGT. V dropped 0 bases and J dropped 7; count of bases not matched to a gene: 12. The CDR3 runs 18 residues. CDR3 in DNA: TGTGCCAGCAGTTACTCAGCTAGCGGGGGCCTCTTGGGAAATGAGCAGTTCTTC. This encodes CASSYSASGGLLGNEQFF.

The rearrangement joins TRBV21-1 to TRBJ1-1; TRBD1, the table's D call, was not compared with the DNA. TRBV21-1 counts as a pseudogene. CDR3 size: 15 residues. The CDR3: CASSKEGRARTEAFF. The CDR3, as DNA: TGTGCCAGCAGCAAAGAAGGCAGGGCAAGGACTGAAGCTTTCTTT.

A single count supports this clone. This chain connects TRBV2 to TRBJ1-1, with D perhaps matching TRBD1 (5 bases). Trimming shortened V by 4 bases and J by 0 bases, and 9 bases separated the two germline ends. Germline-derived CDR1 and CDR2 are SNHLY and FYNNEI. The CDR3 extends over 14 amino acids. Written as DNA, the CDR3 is TGTGCCAGCAGTGTTTCAGGGCTGAACACTGAAGCTTTCTTT. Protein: CASSVSGLNTEAFF. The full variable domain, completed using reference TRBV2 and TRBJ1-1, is EPEVTQTPSHQVTQMGQEVILRCVPISNHLYFYWYRQILGQKVEFLVSFYNNEISEKSEIFDDQFSVERPDGSNFTLKIRSTKLEDSAMYFCASSVSGLNTEAFFGQGTRLTVV.

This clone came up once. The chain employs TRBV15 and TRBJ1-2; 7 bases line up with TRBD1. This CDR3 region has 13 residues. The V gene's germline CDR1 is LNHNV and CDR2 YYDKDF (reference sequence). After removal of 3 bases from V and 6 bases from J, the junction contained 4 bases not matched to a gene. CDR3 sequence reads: CATSRPQGDGYTF. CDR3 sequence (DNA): TGTGCCACCAGCAGGCCCCAGGGGGATGGCTACACCTTC.